This T cell receptor beta chain came from a study of brain T cells in children with intractable seizures. Broader study findings: Clones missing pre-surgery may reflect undersampling of that blood sample. Only CDR3 sequence similarity suggested viral specificity, without known HCMV serostatus.

V dropped 0 bases and J dropped 5 bases, with 7 bases sitting between them. Germline CDR1 SGHTA, CDR2 FQGNSA. This CDR3 region has 13 residues. Profiled with immunoSEQ multiplex PCR; TCRdb holds only in-frame clones, not every one. There are over 95,000 clones in the sample; under 95% occur only once, and 3.8% lies in the top ten. Only cases whose brain tissue showed the highest T cell transcript signatures were sequenced. Patients received at least one anti-epileptic drug before surgery. In the case of this clone: Its antigen is unknown.

The starting material was peripheral blood, obtained at surgery. The rearrangement joins TRBV7-2 to TRBJ1-1; D is ambiguous. This TCR was sampled from a boy under three years old with hemimegalencephaly and intractable seizures. The CDR3 DNA reads TGTGCCAGCAGCTTAGCGAGGGAAACTGAAGCTTTCTTT. Protein: CASSLARETEAFF.